This TCR beta chain was sequenced during a study of OX40 agonist ivuxolimab in advanced cancers. Looking at the study overall: Ivuxolimab was a fully human IgG2 agonistic monoclonal antibody targeting the costimulatory receptor OX40 (CD134). Intravenous ivuxolimab was administered to patients every 2 weeks at six dose levels: 0.01, 0.1, 0.3, 1.5, 3 and 10 mg/kg. The monotherapy dose-escalation portion (N ≈ 52 patients) of the phase I ivuxolimab trial is reported in the paper. Partial responses were achieved by three dose-escalation patients, of whom one had hepatocellular carcinoma and two had cutaneous melanoma. Among the approximately 50 dose-escalation patients, roughly 20 had hepatocellular carcinoma, approximately 15 melanoma, 9 renal cell carcinoma and 9 head and neck cancer. The purpose of peripheral TCRbeta sequencing was to test whether ivuxolimab changed TCR sequence diversity and led to clonal T-cell expansion. In the dose-escalation cohort, 75% to 85% of patients were male, and the mean age was around 65 years with a range of roughly 20 to 85. Prior anti-PD-1, anti-PD-L1 or anti-CTLA-4 therapy was permitted, and checkpoint inhibitors had been received by roughly 40% of dose-escalation patients. What the authors observed across the whole study: On average, CD8+ T cells showed more expanded clones than CD4+ T cells after ivuxolimab. In the 0.1-3.0 mg/kg groups, partial responders were among the patients with the lowest normalized peripheral clonal expansion, particularly in CD8+ T cells. Low levels of normalized T-cell clonal expansion were also seen in some patients who did not respond. Which antigens the clonally expanded peripheral T cells were specific for was not determined. At doses of 0.1 to 3.0 mg/kg, clonal expansion of both CD4+ and CD8+ blood T cells was observed from baseline to week 6.

The CDR3 starts with the cysteine, ends with the phenylalanine, and has 13 residues. The entry retains the CDR3 DNA only, 39 bases that are in frame from base 1. V drops 4 bases and J drops 6 bases, leaving 13 bases in between. From the germline V gene, CDR1 is MDHEN and CDR2 is SYDVKM. Of note for this clone: The antigen it recognizes is unknown. One base away there is no much larger clone; base qualities are not given.

The trial excluded patients who had a history of autoimmune disease or who were on systemic immunosuppression. Peripheral blood for TCR sequencing was collected from all dose cohorts at baseline, on cycle 4 day 1, and on cycle 7 day 1. Samples were obtained from an open-label, multicenter, first-in-human phase I dose-escalation trial of ivuxolimab. Adults with locally advanced or metastatic melanoma, renal cell, hepatocellular, or head and neck squamous cell carcinoma were enrolled in the trial. Before TCR sequencing, CD4+ T cells and CD8+ T cells from peripheral blood were sorted into separate populations. Genomic DNA was extracted from sorted cells for sequencing of the TCRbeta CDR3 region. The immunoSEQ Assay was used to sequence the TCRbeta CDR3 regions. Imported from immuneACCESS, the table was reduced by TCRdb to in-frame sequences with V and J called. These copies leave out some clones; in studies compared against another copy, an unresolved V gene accounts for under half, and the cause of the remainder is not known. This sample lists about 79,000 clones; around 94% were detected once. The ten largest clones capture roughly a tenth of the sample.

The receptor chain draws on TRBV28 and TRBJ2-7, with TRBD2 perhaps the D gene, on 6 matching bases. Source: CD4+ or CD8+ T cells sorted from blood, taken in a trial of the OX40 agonist ivuxolimab. The sequence came from an adult with an advanced solid tumor such as melanoma, head and neck, liver or kidney cancer. Here the CDR3 is given as CASSYGPGGEQYF. The nucleotide sequence is TGTGCCAGCAGTTACGGCCCCGGGGGCGAGCAGTACTTC.